A selection of T cell receptor beta chains follows, all from one sample in a study of T cell responses to AZD1222 COVID-19 vaccine. Assay: immunoSEQ multiplex PCR; the TCRdb copy retains only in-frame clones and omits some. The sample has under 200,000 clones, roughly nine tenths seen once. Specimen: peripheral blood, collected on day 0 of AZD1222 vaccination. The receptors were sampled from an adult in good health. Each CDR3 is given with its conserved first and last residue. Fields, in order: J gene, V gene, D gene, clone size, CDR3 protein, CDR3 DNA. D genes are given only for firm matches. A row's size may be missing; if present it is once, few, many or a size class.

j_gene: TRBJ1-2; v_gene: TRBV2; d_gene: NA; abundance: NA; CDR3aa: CASSEDRTYGYTF; CDR3nt: TGTGCCAGCAGTGAGGACCGAACCTATGGCTACACCTTC
j_gene: TRBJ2-2; v_gene: TRBV7-9; d_gene: TRBD1; abundance: NA; CDR3aa: CASSSGTGGLAGELFF; CDR3nt: TGTGCCAGCAGCTCCGGGACAGGGGGGTTGGCCGGGGAGCTGTTTTTT
j_gene: TRBJ2-7; v_gene: TRBV11-1; d_gene: NA; abundance: NA; CDR3aa: CASSLVASVSYEQYF; CDR3nt: TGTGCCAGCAGCTTAGTCGCTAGCGTCTCCTACGAGCAGTACTTC
j_gene: TRBJ2-7; v_gene: TRBV4-1; d_gene: NA; abundance: NA; CDR3aa: CASSHSTNALPYEQYF; CDR3nt: TGCGCCAGCAGCCATTCTACAAATGCTCTTCCCTACGAGCAGTACTTC
j_gene: TRBJ1-5; v_gene: TRBV6-5; d_gene: NA; abundance: NA; CDR3aa: CASKRFSNQPQHF; CDR3nt: TGTGCCAGCAAAAGATTTAGCAATCAGCCCCAGCATTTT
j_gene: TRBJ1-4; v_gene: TRBV4-1; d_gene: NA; abundance: NA; CDR3aa: CASRNHGTGKLFF; CDR3nt: TGCGCCAGCAGGAATCATGGGACGGGAAAACTGTTTTTT
j_gene: TRBJ1-2; v_gene: TRBV27; d_gene: NA; abundance: NA; CDR3aa: CASSSLTGINYGYTF; CDR3nt: TGTGCCAGCAGTTCCTTGACAGGTATTAACTATGGCTACACCTTC
j_gene: TRBJ1-5; v_gene: TRBV19; d_gene: NA; abundance: NA; CDR3aa: CASSGGGNQPQHF; CDR3nt: TGTGCCAGTTCCGGGGGGGGCAATCAGCCCCAGCATTTT
j_gene: TRBJ2-3; v_gene: TRBV11-3; d_gene: NA; abundance: NA; CDR3aa: CASSLEGRPTDTQYF; CDR3nt: TGTGCCAGCAGCTTAGAAGGACGCCCCACAGATACGCAGTATTTT
j_gene: TRBJ1-1; v_gene: TRBV12-5; d_gene: TRBD1; abundance: NA; CDR3aa: CASGHYGQGRTEAFF; CDR3nt: TGTGCTAGTGGTCACTACGGACAGGGAAGGACTGAAGCTTTCTTT
j_gene: TRBJ1-3; v_gene: TRBV5-1; d_gene: NA; abundance: NA; CDR3aa: CASSPRPTGNTIYF; CDR3nt: TGCGCCAGCAGCCCCCGACCGACTGGAAACACCATATATTTT
j_gene: TRBJ1-6; v_gene: TRBV7-2; d_gene: TRBD1; abundance: once; CDR3aa: CASSLGRGRPRILHF; CDR3nt: TGTGCCAGCAGCTTAGGGAGGGGGCGCCCGCGTATTCTCCACTTT
j_gene: TRBJ1-4; v_gene: TRBV27; d_gene: NA; abundance: once; CDR3aa: CASSFSGPNEKLFF; CDR3nt: TGTGCCAGCAGTTTCTCCGGGCCTAATGAAAAACTGTTTTTT
j_gene: TRBJ1-3; v_gene: TRBV28; d_gene: TRBD1; abundance: NA; CDR3aa: CASSLTGPSSSGNTIYF; CDR3nt: TGTGCCAGCAGTTTGACAGGGCCTTCCTCCTCTGGAAACACCATATATTTT
j_gene: TRBJ2-2; v_gene: TRBV5-1; d_gene: NA; abundance: NA; CDR3aa: CASSLSAPNTGELFF; CDR3nt: TGCGCCAGCAGCTTATCAGCACCGAACACCGGGGAGCTGTTTTTT
j_gene: TRBJ1-4; v_gene: TRBV28; d_gene: NA; abundance: NA; CDR3aa: CASSLSGLSEKLFF; CDR3nt: TGTGCCAGCAGTTTATCAGGGTTGTCTGAAAAACTGTTTTTT
j_gene: TRBJ1-5; v_gene: TRBV12-3/TRBV12-4; d_gene: NA; abundance: NA; CDR3aa: CASTGRNQPQHF; CDR3nt: TGTGCCAGCACCGGACGGAATCAGCCCCAGCATTTT
j_gene: TRBJ1-1; v_gene: TRBV9; d_gene: NA; abundance: NA; CDR3aa: CASSVFLNTEAFF; CDR3nt: TGTGCCAGCAGCGTATTTTTGAACACTGAAGCTTTCTTT
j_gene: TRBJ2-2; v_gene: TRBV12-5; d_gene: NA; abundance: NA; CDR3aa: CASGWIPDIAYGNPWSTGELFF; CDR3nt: TGTGCTAGTGGGTGGATTCCCGACATAGCATACGGGAATCCCTGGTCTACCGGGGAGCTGTTTTTT
j_gene: TRBJ2-6; v_gene: TRBV6-5; d_gene: NA; abundance: NA; CDR3aa: CASSSSSGANVLTF; CDR3nt: TGTGCCAGCAGTTCTAGCTCTGGGGCCAACGTCCTGACTTTC